This entry lists 16 T cell receptor beta chains sequenced from one sample in a study of shared clonotypes between healthy human individuals. Naive CD8 cells comprised CD45RO-negative, CCR7-positively selected cells, excluding terminally differentiated effector memory CD45RA+ cells. Assay used: immunoSEQ multiplex PCR; TCRdb lists only in-frame clones, some missing. The sample has 2 million or so clones, over 85% seen once. The specimen was naive CD8+ T cells sorted from blood. The source is a young man in good health.

The rearrangement joins TRBV4-3 to TRBJ2-7; TRBD2 aligns across 7 bases. V dropped 0 bases and J dropped 2; count of bases not matched to a gene: 4. Germline loops: CDR1 LGHNA, CDR2 YSLEER. The CDR3 is 15 residues long. In nucleotides, the CDR3 is TGCGCCAGCAGCCAAGATGTCGGGACTACCTACGAGCAGTACTTC. It yields the protein CASSQDVGTTYEQYF.

The chain is built from TRBV19 and TRBJ1-5; D is unresolved. The ends were cut back, 6 bases at V and 0 bases at J, with 6 bases in the middle. CDR1 is LNHDA, CDR2 SQIVND, per germline (reference sequence). The length of the CDR3 is 13 residues. The CDR3 DNA reads as TGTGCCAGTAGAGGTTTTAGCAATCAGCCCCAGCATTTT. Protein sequence: CASRGFSNQPQHF.

The V and J genes are TRBV6-5 and TRBJ2-7, with D perhaps TRBD1 or TRBD2 (5 bases each). Looked up from germline, CDR1 is MNHEY and CDR2 is SVGAGI. The CDR3 covers 14 residues. With 5 bases removed from V and 2 bases from J, the gap between germline ends came to 13 bases. As DNA, the CDR3 is TGTGCCAGCAGTCCCGGGACGACAACCTACGAGCAGTACTTC. Translated: CASSPGTTTYEQYF.

This clone occurred once. This chain links TRBV5-1 with TRBJ2-3, with D hard to call. V lost 1 base to trimming and J lost 2 bases, with 11 bases between them. There are 15 residues in the CDR3. Germline assignment: CDR1 SGHRS and CDR2 YFSETQ. In nucleotides, the CDR3 is TGCGCCAGCAGCTTGCGTCTGGACCTCACAGATACGCAGTATTTT. Its translation: CASSLRLDLTDTQYF.

The chain recombines TRBV29-1 with TRBJ2-1, with 9 bases identical to TRBD2. The CDR3 has 13 residues. Germline lookup yields CDR1 SQVTM and CDR2 ANQGSEA. CDR3 nucleotides: TGCAGTGGGAGACTAGCGGACTACAATGAGCAGTTCTTC. Its protein is CSGRLADYNEQFF.

The rearrangement joins TRBV6-9 to TRBJ2-1, with 11 bases matching TRBD1. V shed 3 bases, J shed 7 bases, and the junction held 8 bases outside the gene matches. Germline V gene data show CDR1 as MNHGY and CDR2 as SVAAGI. The CDR3 has 16 residues. DNA for the CDR3: TGTGCCAGCAGTTACAATAGGACAGGGGGCTCGAATGAGCAGTTCTTC. The encoded protein is CASSYNRTGGSNEQFF.

This clone came up once. The chain combines TRBV7-9 with TRBJ1-5; 9 nucleotides align to TRBD1. CDR3 length equals 14 residues. V was clipped by 5 bases and J by 7 bases; unmatched bases: 6. The germline gives CDR1 SEHNR, CDR2 FQNEAQ (reference sequence). This CDR3 reads CASSRTGGDQPQHF. The CDR3 region has the DNA TGTGCCAGCAGCCGTACAGGGGGCGACCAGCCCCAGCATTTT.

In regard to this clone: Distinct nucleotide sequences in the sample also encode this CDR3. The rearrangement links TRBV5-6 to TRBJ2-7; 9 bases align to TRBD1. CDR1 SGHDT and CDR2 YYEEEE come from the germline V gene. V lost 3 bases and J lost 6; bases outside the gene matches: 4. The CDR3 length is 13 residues. CDR3 coding DNA: TGTGCCAGCAGCTGGGGACAGGGAGGCGAGCAGTACTTC. It encodes CASSWGQGGEQYF.

In this sample, this clone turned up once. V and J are TRBV12-5 and TRBJ1-4; no clear D. The CDR3 is 14 residues long. Germline assignment: CDR1 LGHNT and CDR2 FRNRAP. V lost 4 bases and J 2 bases, leaving 8 bases between the germline ends. The CDR3 DNA sequence: TGTGCTAGTGGTTCATCCACCACTAATGAAAAACTGTTTTTT. It specifies CASGSSTTNEKLFF.

The genes are TRBV4-3 and TRBJ2-5; no clear D gene. The ends were cut back, 1 base at V and 4 bases at J, with 10 bases in the middle. The CDR3 runs to 14 residues. From germline, CDR1 is LGHNA and CDR2 YSLEER. The CDR3: CASSQGDESETQYF. CDR3 coding DNA: TGCGCCAGCAGCCAAGGTGACGAGTCAGAGACCCAGTACTTC.

The V and J genes are TRBV6-5 and TRBJ2-1; D is uncertain. The CDR3 sequence is 12 residues long. Deletions cut 6 bases from V and 10 bases from J, with 13 bases between. Germline lookup yields CDR1 MNHEY and CDR2 SVGAGI. CDR3 region: CASSPDGLEQFF. The CDR3 nucleotides are TGTGCCAGCAGCCCGGACGGGCTCGAGCAGTTCTTC.

This clone is a singleton in its sample. The V gene is TRBV30, the J gene TRBJ2-5; D gene ambiguous. With 5 bases removed from V and 5 bases from J, the gap between germline ends came to 12 bases. This CDR3 is built from 12 residues. Germline assignment: CDR1 GTSNPN and CDR2 SVGIG (reference sequence). Here the CDR3 reads CAWVTNDETQYF. CDR3 DNA sequence: TGTGCCTGGGTTACTAACGATGAGACCCAGTACTTC. Based on the CDR3 plus reference TRBV30 and TRBJ2-5, the full variable domain is SQTIHQWPATLVQPVGSPLSLECTVEGTSNPNLYWYRQAAGRGLQLLFYSVGIGQISSEVPQNLSASRPQDRQFILSSKKLLLSDSGFYLCAWVTNDETQYFGPGTRLLVL.

J is TRBJ1-2 and V is TRBV6-6; 10 bases are shared with TRBD1. The V gene's germline CDR1 is MNHNY and CDR2 SVGAGI (reference sequence). The CDR3 is made up of 16 amino acids. V lost 6 bases, J lost 7 bases, and 14 bases stayed unmatched. DNA for the CDR3: TGTGCCAGCAGCCACTACTTCGGGACAGGGGACGTTGGCTACACCTTC. It encodes CASSHYFGTGDVGYTF.

The chain recombines TRBV7-9 with TRBJ1-2; D is undetermined. The ends were cut back, 3 bases at V and 4 bases at J, with 15 bases in the middle. CDR1 and CDR2 from the germline V gene are SEHNR and FQNEAQ (reference sequence). This CDR3 contains 15 residues. This CDR3 is CASSFSETSLYGYTF. In nucleotides, the CDR3 is TGTGCCAGCAGCTTCTCCGAGACATCCCTCTATGGCTACACCTTC.

This chain uses TRBV4-3 with TRBJ2-7, with 7 bases aligning to TRBD1. CDR3 length: 14 amino acids. Germline values: CDR1 LGHNA, CDR2 YSLEER. Trimming cost V 4 bases and J 4 bases; bases outside gene matches: 7. The CDR3 DNA follows: TGCGCCAGCAGCCCTATGCGACAGGGTTACGAGCAGTACTTC. It encodes CASSPMRQGYEQYF.

The J gene is TRBJ2-7, the V gene TRBV6-6; TRBD1 matches 10 bases. J lost 1 base, V lost 4 bases, and 7 bases had no gene match. This CDR3 comprises 16 residues. The germline gives CDR1 MNHNY, CDR2 SVGAGI (reference sequence). The CDR3 here is CASSFRGQGLSYEQYF. The CDR3 DNA follows: TGTGCCAGCAGTTTTAGGGGACAGGGGCTGTCCTACGAGCAGTACTTC.